These 23 T cell receptor beta chains came from one sample sequenced in a study of cytomegalovirus exposure and HLA in healthy donors. PCR amplification relied on 60 Vbeta primers (plus 13 Jbeta primers). TCRdb's table, derived via immunoSEQ multiplex PCR, lists solely in-frame clones and lacks some. Of about 180,000 clones listed, around 80% are singletons. The sequencing input was PBMCs. The source of these receptors is a woman between 45 and 65 years old in good health and CMV-seropositive.

This clone has just one count. The chain is built from TRBV9 and TRBJ2-2; 9 bases align to TRBD2. The junction had 13 bases not matched to a gene; V was cut back by 4 bases and J by 3 bases. Germline CDR1 reads SGDLS; CDR2 reads YYNGEE. The CDR3 is made up of 18 amino acids. CDR3 DNA: TGTGCCAGCAGCCAGAAAGTATCGCTAGCGGGGTACACCGGGGAGCTGTTTTTT. It yields the protein CASSQKVSLAGYTGELFF.

For this clone: The junction differs from germline at one of its ends, possibly a read error. The chain combines TRBV6-1 with TRBJ1-5; 7 nucleotides align to TRBD1. The CDR3 has 18 residues. Germline-derived CDR1 and CDR2 are MNHNS and SASEGT. CDR3 residues: CANSEVGTAKSSNQPQHF. CDR3 nucleotide sequence: TGTGCCAACAGTGAAGTCGGGACAGCTAAGAGTAGCAATCAGCCCCAGCATTTT.

The chain joins TRBV5-4 to TRBJ1-5; 8 nucleotides match TRBD1. The CDR3 runs to 14 residues. CDR1 and CDR2 from the germline V gene are SGHNT and YYREEE (reference sequence). The ends lost 3 bases at V and 5 bases at J; junction bases unmatched: 4. The CDR3 loop reads CASSSQGAHQPQHF. The DNA of the CDR3 is TGTGCCAGCAGCTCGCAGGGGGCCCATCAGCCCCAGCATTTT. Full variable domain (remainder filled in from reference TRBV5-4 and TRBJ1-5): ETGVTQSPTHLIKTRGQQVTLRCSSQSGHNTVSWYQQALGQGPQFIFQYYREEENGRGNFPPRFSGLQFPNYSSELNVNALELDDSALYLCASSSQGAHQPQHFGDGTRLSIL.

V gene TRBV11-2 combines with J gene TRBJ2-7; 7 bases align to TRBD1. Germline CDR1 is SGHAT and CDR2 is FQNNGV. This CDR3 has 16 residues. V lost 5 bases, J lost 0 bases, and 10 bases stayed unmatched. The CDR3 coding sequence is TGTGCCAGCAGCCCGATGGGGACAGTGAGCTCCTACGAGCAGTACTTC. It specifies CASSPMGTVSSYEQYF.

This chain connects TRBV7-9 to TRBJ2-2; TRBD2 matches 8 bases. CDR3 length equals 16 residues. CDR1 and CDR2 (germline): SEHNR, FQNEAQ (reference sequence). Trimming took 5 bases from V and 2 from J; bases not matched to a gene: 7. The CDR3, as DNA: TGTGCCAGCAGCGGATATAGCGGGGCCAACACCGGGGAGCTGTTTTTT. This sequence encodes CASSGYSGANTGELFF.

This chain connects TRBV19 to TRBJ1-5, with TRBD1 matching 11 bases. Germline V lookup: CDR1 LNHDA, CDR2 SQIVND (reference sequence). Germline trimming cut 8 bases from V and 3 bases from J; bases unmatched to any gene: 0. This CDR3 spans 13 amino acids. The CDR3 is CASGQGANQPQHF. In nucleotides, the CDR3 is TGTGCCAGTGGACAGGGGGCCAATCAGCCCCAGCATTTT. Combining the CDR3 with reference TRBV19 and TRBJ1-5 gives the whole variable domain DGGITQSPKYLFRKEGQNVTLSCEQNLNHDAMYWYRQDPGQGLRLIYYSQIVNDFQKGDIAEGYSVSREKKESFPLTVTSAQKNPTAFYLCASGQGANQPQHFGDGTRLSIL.

Only one count was recorded for this clone. Mismatch with germline at one junction end may stem from a read error. The rearrangement joins TRBV5-6 to TRBJ2-5, with 7 bases identical to TRBD2. CDR3 length: 11 residues. The germline gives CDR1 SGHDT, CDR2 YYEEEE. Here the CDR3 DNA reads TGTGCCAGCAGCTGGTCGGGACTAAGCAACTTC. Amino acids: CASSWSGLSNF.

The J gene is TRBJ1-4, the V gene TRBV2, with D unclear. Germline CDR1 is SNHLY and CDR2 is FYNNEI. V lost 4 bases and J lost 7, with 4 bases in between. This CDR3 comprises 11 residues. CDR3 DNA: TGTGCCAGCAGTGTATTTGAAAAACTGTTTTTT. Translation: CASSVFEKLFF.

Points on this clone: Additional DNA sequences in this sample encode the identical CDR3. The J gene is TRBJ1-5, the V gene TRBV9, with D hard to call. The germline gives CDR1 SGDLS, CDR2 YYNGEE. This CDR3 comprises 14 residues. With 0 bases removed from V and 2 bases from J, the gap between germline ends came to 6 bases. The CDR3 sequence is CASSVGGGNQPQHF. The CDR3 DNA is TGTGCCAGCAGCGTAGGGGGAGGCAATCAGCCCCAGCATTTT.

A few counts support this clone. The chain joins TRBV10-3 to TRBJ2-5; D not resolved. In germline, CDR1 is ENHRY, CDR2 SYGVKD. This CDR3 has 10 amino acids. Trimming pared 7 bases from V and 5 bases from J, leaving 5 bases between. CDR3 DNA sequence: TGTGCCATCACCCGGGAGACCCAGTACTTC. This encodes CAITRETQYF.

V and J are TRBV5-1 and TRBJ2-1; D possibly corresponds to TRBD1 (7 bases). V lost 0 bases, J lost 8 bases, and 18 bases lay in between. The CDR3 runs to 16 residues. CDR1 SGHRS and CDR2 YFSETQ come from the germline V gene. CDR3 bases: TGCGCCAGCAGCTTGGGTGGTGGAGGGGGCGAGGATGAGCAGTTCTTC. Translating it yields CASSLGGGGGEDEQFF.

This chain uses TRBV18 with TRBJ2-5, with D uncertain. Germline V CDR1 and CDR2: KGHSH, LQKENI. V lost 0 bases and J lost 2, with 4 bases in between. CDR3 length: 13 amino acids. The CDR3 region is CASSPPQQETQYF. For the CDR3, the DNA is TGTGCCAGCTCACCACCGCAGCAAGAGACCCAGTACTTC.

This clone was observed a handful of times. This chain uses TRBV7-6 with TRBJ1-2; D perhaps matches TRBD1 (6 bases). Germline CDR1 SGHVS, CDR2 FNYEAQ. CDR3 length: 13 residues. V was pared by 5 bases and J by 2 bases, with 9 bases between. The DNA of the CDR3 is TGTGCCAGCAGCCCCGGGACAAACTATGGCTACACCTTC. This encodes CASSPGTNYGYTF.

The gene calls are TRBV6-1 and TRBJ1-1; D might be TRBD1 (6 bases). The CDR3 runs 13 residues. Germline V gene data show CDR1 as MNHNS and CDR2 as SASEGT. V lost 1 base to trimming and J lost 4 bases, with 7 bases between them. In nucleotides, the CDR3 is TGTGCCAGCAGTGAAGGACAGGTCACTGAAGCTTTCTTT. Translating it yields CASSEGQVTEAFF.

J is TRBJ2-3 and V is TRBV29-1; 7 bases agree with TRBD2. The CDR3 has 15 amino acids. Germline CDR1 is SQVTM and CDR2 is ANQGSEA. J lost 2 bases, V lost 4 bases, and 9 bases had no gene match. The CDR3 sequence is CSVVNGTTYTDTQYF. CDR3 nucleotides: TGCAGCGTTGTCAACGGGACTACCTACACAGATACGCAGTATTTT.

The gene calls are TRBV6-5 and TRBJ1-1, with a weak D call TRBD1 (6 bases). The CDR3 is 15 amino acids. Germline V gene sequence: CDR1 MNHEY, CDR2 SVGAGI. Trimming removed 7 bases from V and 4 bases from J, with 19 bases in between. The CDR3 DNA reads as TGTGCCAGCACCAAGCGACTCCTAGGGGGCACTGAAGCTTTCTTT. This codes for CASTKRLLGGTEAFF.

The CDR3 DNA reads TGTGCCAGCAGCTCAGGACTAGCGGGGGGCACAGATACGCAGTATTTT. Translating gives CASSSGLAGGTDTQYF. The chain uses TRBV11-3 and TRBJ2-3, with 13 bases aligning to TRBD2. CDR1 is SGHNT, CDR2 YENEEA, per germline. Trimming took 4 bases from V and 1 from J; bases not matched to a gene: 2. CDR3 size: 16 residues.

In regard to this clone: Mismatch with germline at one junction end may stem from a read error. V is TRBV4-1 and J is TRBJ2-3; D perhaps matches TRBD2 (5 bases). Per germline, CDR1 MGHRA and CDR2 YSYEKL. The CDR3 sequence is 16 residues long. The CDR3 DNA is TGCGCCAGCAGCCAAGACGGCTACTCTAGCACAGATACGCAATATTTT. It is translated as CASSQDGYSSTDTQYF.

The V call is TRBV7-8, the J call TRBJ2-7; D is ambiguous. The V end lost 1 base, the J end lost 2 bases, and 12 bases lay between the germline ends. This CDR3 has 15 amino acids. Germline values: CDR1 SGHVS, CDR2 FQNEAQ. The CDR3 loop reads CASSLGSGMAYEQYF. CDR3 DNA: TGTGCCAGCAGCTTAGGTAGTGGTATGGCCTACGAGCAGTACTTC.

V and J are TRBV19 and TRBJ1-6; no clear D gene. V was trimmed by 4 bases and J by 7 bases, leaving 11 bases between them. This CDR3 region has 14 residues. From germline, CDR1 is LNHDA and CDR2 SQIVND (reference sequence). DNA of the CDR3: TGTGCCAGTAGTAACCACAGAGTCAATTCACCCCTCCACTTT. Amino acids: CASSNHRVNSPLHF.

The table lists this clone with a few counts. V usage is TRBV7-2 and J usage is TRBJ1-2, with 7 nucleotides matching TRBD1. CDR3 length equals 13 residues. V lost 5 bases and J lost 7; bases outside the gene matches: 7. Germline CDR1 reads SGHTA; CDR2 reads FQGNSA. CDR3 nucleotides: TGTGCCAGCAGCCGAGACAGGGTAGTTGGCTACACCTTC. Translation gives CASSRDRVVGYTF. Full variable domain (remainder filled in from reference TRBV7-2 and TRBJ1-2): GAGVSQSPSNKVTEKGKDVELRCDPISGHTALYWYRQSLGQGLEFLIYFQGNSAPDKSGLPSDRFSAERTGGSVSTLTIQRTQQEDSAVYLCASSRDRVVGYTFGSGTRLTVV.

The V and J genes are TRBV6-1 and TRBJ2-1, with TRBD1 as a possible D gene (6 bases). Germline V gene sequence: CDR1 MNHNS, CDR2 SASEGT. This CDR3 comprises 16 residues. Trimming took 2 bases from V and 0 from J, leaving 11 bases between them. CDR3 coding DNA: TGTGCCAGCAGTGAATCGGGACAAGTCTCCTACAATGAGCAGTTCTTC. It translates to CASSESGQVSYNEQFF.

The rearrangement links TRBV7-9 to TRBJ1-1, with D hard to call. V was pared by 2 bases and J by 4 bases, with 11 bases between. The CDR3 totals 14 residues. Germline V gene lookup returns CDR1 SEHNR and CDR2 FQNEAQ (reference sequence). CDR3: CASSLNRESTEAFF. In DNA form, the CDR3 reads TGTGCCAGCAGCTTAAACAGAGAGAGCACTGAAGCTTTCTTT.